Below, 19 T cell receptor beta chains from the same sample are listed, as sequenced in a study of T cells in Graves' hyperthyroidism and ophthalmopathy. Amplification of TCR beta CDR3 regions was performed using RNA transcripts as template. HTBI primers were the set used in a first-round RT-PCR of the TCR CDR3. TCRdb reanalysed the multiplex PCR reads using MiXCR and keeps one entry per CDR3 protein. This sample has a few hundred thousand distinct CDR3 sequences, with around 14% found just once. Sequencing used blood. These TCRs come from a woman in her late teens or twenties with Graves' hyperthyroidism that later progressed to Graves' ophthalmopathy.

The genes are TRBV4-1 and TRBJ2-7, with TRBD1 matching over 7 bases. The V gene end was trimmed by 0 bases and the J gene end by 5 bases; junction bases not matched to a gene: 7. Germline V gives CDR1 MGHRA, CDR2 YSYEKL. The CDR3 totals 15 residues. The CDR3 DNA sequence: TGCGCCAGCAGCCAAGATCAAAACAGGGGAGACGAGCAGTACTTC. Translation: CASSQDQNRGDEQYF.

Ten or more counts support this clonotype. The chain uses TRBV2 and TRBJ2-1, with 13 bases aligning to TRBD2. Germline-derived CDR1 and CDR2 are SNHLY and FYNNEI. Trimming took 7 bases from V and 6 from J; bases not matched to a gene: 6. The CDR3 totals 15 residues. The CDR3 protein is CASTQLAGGSNEQFF. The CDR3 DNA reads as TGTGCCAGCACTCAACTAGCGGGAGGGAGCAATGAGCAGTTCTTC.

The table lists this clonotype with many counts. The V call is TRBV12-3 or TRBV12-4, the J call TRBJ2-1; 9 bases line up with TRBD1. The ends lost 7 bases at V and 2 bases at J; junction bases unmatched: 9. This CDR3 contains 16 residues. CDR3: CASNFMGTGTYNEQFF. The DNA for the CDR3 is TGTGCCAGCAATTTTATGGGGACAGGGACCTACAATGAGCAGTTCTTC.

The table lists this clonotype with many counts. J is TRBJ2-7 and V is TRBV12-3 or TRBV12-4; TRBD2 matches at 11 bases. J lost 8 bases, V lost 4 bases, and 10 bases had no gene match. The CDR3 is 15 amino acids. CDR3 in DNA: TGTGCCAGCAGTTCTAGCGGGAGGCCGCCGATGAAGCAGTACTTC. This gives the protein CASSSSGRPPMKQYF.

The table lists this clonotype with many counts. The V gene is TRBV13, the J gene TRBJ1-1; D uncertain. The CDR3 consists of 13 residues. Germline V gives CDR1 PRHDT, CDR2 FYEKMQ (reference sequence). V was trimmed by 5 bases and J by 5 bases, leaving 12 bases between them. The CDR3 sequence: CASSLRLVTEAFF. DNA for the CDR3: TGTGCCAGCAGCCTACGTCTGGTAACTGAAGCTTTCTTT.

This rearrangement joins TRBV10-1 to TRBJ2-3, with TRBD2 matching over 13 bases. The CDR3 runs to 18 residues. Trimming at V came to 2 bases and at J to 3 bases, leaving 8 bases not matched to a gene. The germline gives CDR1 WNHNN, CDR2 SYGVQD (reference sequence). CDR3 residues: CASSERIGTSGTTDTQYF. The DNA of the CDR3 is TGCGCCAGCAGTGAGCGGATTGGGACTAGCGGGACGACAGATACGCAGTATTTT.

This clonotype was seen ten or more times. The genes are TRBV19 and TRBJ2-7; no reliable D call. V was shortened by 3 bases and J by 3 bases, with 12 bases between the two germline ends. CDR3 length equals 14 residues. Looked up from germline, CDR1 is LNHDA and CDR2 is SQIVND (reference sequence). Here the CDR3 reads CASSIRLFDYEQYF. The DNA of the CDR3 is TGTGCCAGTAGTATCAGGCTGTTTGACTACGAGCAGTACTTC.

This chain connects TRBV28 to TRBJ2-7; a possible D gene is TRBD1 (6 bases). Trimming took 2 bases from V and 4 from J, leaving 12 bases between them. This CDR3 is built from 14 residues. CDR1 MDHEN and CDR2 SYDVKM come from the germline V gene. This CDR3 is CASSLGGHSYEQYF. CDR3 nucleotide sequence: TGTGCCAGCAGTTTAGGGGGACATTCATACGAGCAGTACTTC.

The genes are TRBV20-1 and TRBJ1-2; TRBD1 is a possible D gene (6 bases). V lost 7 bases and J 1 base, leaving 25 bases between the germline ends. The CDR3 loop spans 17 amino acids. Per germline, CDR1 DFQATT and CDR2 SNEGSKA (reference sequence). The CDR3 nucleotides read TGCAGTGTCCCACAGGGCCCCATCGGACCTAATAACTATGGCTACACCTTC. It is translated as CSVPQGPIGPNNYGYTF.

The chain is built from TRBV20-1 and TRBJ1-6; D possibly corresponds to TRBD1 (5 bases). V dropped 6 bases and J dropped 8 bases, with 14 bases sitting between them. CDR3 size: 13 residues. Germline V gene data show CDR1 as DFQATT and CDR2 as SNEGSKA (reference sequence). DNA for the CDR3: TGCAGTGCACCGACAGCGCAGGATTCACCCCTCCACTTT. Translated: CSAPTAQDSPLHF.

The J gene is TRBJ2-7, the V gene TRBV7-2, with 8 bases matching TRBD2. This CDR3 region has 16 residues. Germline lookup yields CDR1 SGHTA and CDR2 FQGNSA. J lost 4 bases, V lost 1 base, and 9 bases had no gene match. The CDR3 DNA sequence: TGTGCCAGCAGCTTAGACCCGCTAGCGGGCGGGTACGAGCAGTACTTC. Protein sequence: CASSLDPLAGGYEQYF.

Remarks on this clonotype: This may come from a read error, since a much larger clone is one base off. V usage is TRBV2 and J usage is TRBJ2-7; 7 positions agree with TRBD2. The CDR3 covers 15 residues. With V trimmed by 7 bases and J by 7 bases, 16 bases remained unmatched. Germline lookup yields CDR1 SNHLY and CDR2 FYNNEI. CDR3 in DNA: TGTGCCAGCACAGAAGGGCCCCCCGGGGGGTATGAGCAGTACTTC. Its translation: CASTEGPPGGYEQYF.

This clonotype was observed at least ten times. This chain joins TRBV7-8 and TRBJ2-7; D gene uncertain. Germline CDR1 SGHVS, CDR2 FQNEAQ. This CDR3 is 14 amino acids long. V shed 2 bases and J shed 0 bases, with 8 bases lying between them. As DNA, the CDR3 is TGTGCCAGCAGCTTACTACAGAGCTCCTACGAGCAGTACTTC. Translated: CASSLLQSSYEQYF. The full variable domain, in which reference TRBV7-8 and TRBJ2-7 provide the parts outside the CDR3, is GAGVSQSPRYKVAKRGQDVALRCDPISGHVSLFWYQQALGQGPEFLTYFQNEAQLDKSGLPSDRFFAERPEGSVSTLKIQRTQQEDSAVYLCASSLLQSSYEQYFGPGTRLTVT.

The CDR3 protein is CASSEGPPIQNIQYF. CDR3 DNA sequence: TGTGCCAGCAGTGAGGGACCGCCTATTCAAAACATTCAGTACTTC. The chain uses TRBV6-1 and TRBJ2-4; tentatively, D is TRBD1 or TRBD2 (5 bases each). CDR3 length equals 15 residues. The germline CDR1 and CDR2 sequences are MNHNS and SASEGT. Trimming removed 3 bases from V and 5 bases from J, with 14 bases in between.

Ten or more counts support this clonotype. V usage is TRBV20-1 and J usage is TRBJ2-1; the D call may be TRBD1 or TRBD2 (7 bases each). This CDR3 spans 15 amino acids. The germline CDR1 and CDR2 sequences are DFQATT and SNEGSKA (reference sequence). Trimming left V 3 bases short and J 8 bases short, with 20 bases between. CDR3 protein: CSARGRGQALYEQFF. In DNA form, the CDR3 reads TGCAGTGCTAGGGGGAGGGGGCAGGCTCTCTATGAGCAGTTCTTC.

This clonotype was seen ten or more times. The chain uses TRBV10-3 and TRBJ1-5, with 7 nucleotides matching TRBD1. V shed 3 bases and J 5 bases; nucleotides not matched to a gene: 4. The CDR3 length is 14 residues. CDR1 is ENHRY and CDR2 is SYGVKD in the germline V gene. For the CDR3, the DNA is TGTGCCATCAGTGAAAGGGGGCAGGATCAGCCCCAGCATTTT. It translates to CAISERGQDQPQHF.

This clonotype was observed many times. Here the CDR3 DNA reads TGCGCCAGCAGTGAAGGGACTAGCAGGGGGGACAATGAGCAGTTCTTC. This sequence encodes CASSEGTSRGDNEQFF. The chain links TRBV10-1 to TRBJ2-1; TRBD2 aligns across 9 bases. CDR1 and CDR2 from the germline V gene are WNHNN and SYGVQD (reference sequence). This CDR3 has 16 amino acids. V shed 3 bases, J shed 5 bases, and the junction held 8 bases outside the gene matches.

The V call is TRBV4-2, the J call TRBJ2-1; D gene ambiguous. Germline CDR1 is LGHNA and CDR2 is YNFKEQ. Trimming left V 0 bases short and J 0 bases short, with 12 bases between. CDR3 length equals 17 residues. CDR3 sequence (DNA): TGTGCCAGCAGCCAAGATCTTGGCGGTCGCTCCTACAATGAGCAGTTCTTC. Translating gives CASSQDLGGRSYNEQFF.

This clonotype came up a few times. The CDR3 DNA reads as TGTGCCAGCAGCTTAGATGGGAGCTCTGGAAACACCATATATTTT. Translating gives CASSLDGSSGNTIYF. V and J are TRBV7-9 and TRBJ1-3; D gene uncertain. V lost 1 base and J 0 bases, leaving 7 bases between the germline ends. Germline CDR1 SEHNR, CDR2 FQNEAQ (reference sequence). The length of the CDR3 is 15 residues.